The clone carrying this T cell receptor beta chain occurred many times. The antigen remains undetermined. RNA transcripts served as the template for amplifying TCR beta CDR3 regions. The HTBI primer set served for first-round RT-PCR of the TCR CDR3. TCRdb used MiXCR to reprocess the multiplex PCR reads, holding one entry per CDR3 protein. The sample has 310,000 or so distinct CDR3 sequences, over 15% seen once. Disease duration was under 3 months in the ophthalmopathy patients, who also had a Clinical Activity Score of at least 3 and a NOSPECS grade of at least 4. Thyroid ultrasound and orbital computed tomography, with clinical symptoms and serum thyroxine and TRAb, informed diagnoses. The data stem from a study of T cells in Graves' hyperthyroidism and ophthalmopathy. V was shortened by 1 base and J by 4 bases, with 13 bases between the two germline ends. Germline V gene sequence: CDR1 LGHNA, CDR2 YNFKEQ. The CDR3 consists of 16 residues.

General study findings and limits: The blood repertoire included most of the expanded thyroid clonotypes above 0.001. Ophthalmopathy and stable hyperthyroidism were told apart by a 13 V-J model.

The chain is built from TRBV4-2 and TRBJ2-2, with TRBD2 as a possible D gene (6 bases). Sequenced material: blood. The clonotype comes from a woman aged 55 to 70 with Graves' ophthalmopathy. This CDR3 reads CASSQAFGTGTGELFF. The DNA for the CDR3 is TGTGCCAGCAGCCAAGCCTTCGGGACTGGCACCGGGGAGCTGTTTTTT.